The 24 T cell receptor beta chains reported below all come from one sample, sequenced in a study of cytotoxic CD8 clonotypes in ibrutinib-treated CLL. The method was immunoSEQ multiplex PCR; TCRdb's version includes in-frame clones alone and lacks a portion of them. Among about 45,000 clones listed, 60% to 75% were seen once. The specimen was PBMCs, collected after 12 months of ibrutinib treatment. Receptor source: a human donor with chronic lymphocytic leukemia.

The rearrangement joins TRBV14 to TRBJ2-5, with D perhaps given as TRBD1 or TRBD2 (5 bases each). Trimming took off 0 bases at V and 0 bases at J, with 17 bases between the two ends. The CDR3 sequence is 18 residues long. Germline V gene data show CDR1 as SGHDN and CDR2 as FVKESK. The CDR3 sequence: CASSQEGTGTLYQETQYF. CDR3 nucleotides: TGTGCCAGCAGCCAAGAAGGTACTGGGACCTTGTACCAAGAGACCCAGTACTTC.

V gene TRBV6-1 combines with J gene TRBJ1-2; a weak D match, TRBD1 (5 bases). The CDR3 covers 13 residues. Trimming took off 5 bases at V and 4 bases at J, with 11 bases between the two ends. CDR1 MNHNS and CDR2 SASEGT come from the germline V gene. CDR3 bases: TGTGCCAGCAGTCAAGACAGCTTCTATGGCTACACCTTC. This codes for CASSQDSFYGYTF.

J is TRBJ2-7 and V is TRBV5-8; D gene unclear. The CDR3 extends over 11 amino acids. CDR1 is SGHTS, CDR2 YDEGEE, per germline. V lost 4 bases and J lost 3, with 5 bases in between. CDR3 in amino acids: CASSHGYEQYF. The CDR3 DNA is TGTGCCAGCAGCCATGGCTACGAGCAGTACTTC.

CDR3: CASSGTDFSSGNTIYF. The CDR3, as DNA: TGTGCCAGCAGTGGGACAGACTTTTCTTCTGGAAACACCATATATTTT. The J gene is TRBJ1-3, the V gene TRBV25-1; maybe TRBD1 (6 bases). The CDR3 sequence is 16 residues long. Between the trimmed V and J ends, which lost 4 bases and 1 base, there was a span of 14 bases. Per germline, CDR1 MGHDK and CDR2 SYGVNS.

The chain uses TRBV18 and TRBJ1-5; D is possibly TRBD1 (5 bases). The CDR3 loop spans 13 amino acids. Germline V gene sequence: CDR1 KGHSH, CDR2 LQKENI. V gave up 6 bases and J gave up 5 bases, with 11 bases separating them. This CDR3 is CASSTEGDQPQHF. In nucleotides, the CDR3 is TGTGCCAGCTCCACTGAAGGGGATCAGCCCCAGCATTTT.

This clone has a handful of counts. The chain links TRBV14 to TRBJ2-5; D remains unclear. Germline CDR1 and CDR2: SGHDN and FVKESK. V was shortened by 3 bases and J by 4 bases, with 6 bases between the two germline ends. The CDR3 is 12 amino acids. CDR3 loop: CASSQRIETQYF. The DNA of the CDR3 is TGTGCCAGCAGCCAGAGAATAGAGACCCAGTACTTC.

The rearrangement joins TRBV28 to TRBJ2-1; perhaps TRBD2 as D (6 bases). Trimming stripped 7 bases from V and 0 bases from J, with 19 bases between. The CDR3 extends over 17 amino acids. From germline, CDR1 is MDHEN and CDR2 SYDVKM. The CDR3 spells CASNPSGAGFSYNEQFF. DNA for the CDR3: TGTGCCAGCAACCCTTCGGGAGCCGGCTTCTCCTACAATGAGCAGTTCTTC.

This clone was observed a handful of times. The CDR3 region is CASSQKPWGFEAFF. CDR3 DNA: TGTGCCAGCAGCCAAAAGCCCTGGGGATTTGAAGCTTTCTTT. J is TRBJ1-1 and V is TRBV11-2; no clear D gene. The CDR3 is made up of 14 amino acids. Per the germline V gene, CDR1 is SGHAT and CDR2 is FQNNGV. V lost 5 bases, J lost 7 bases, and 17 bases lay in between.

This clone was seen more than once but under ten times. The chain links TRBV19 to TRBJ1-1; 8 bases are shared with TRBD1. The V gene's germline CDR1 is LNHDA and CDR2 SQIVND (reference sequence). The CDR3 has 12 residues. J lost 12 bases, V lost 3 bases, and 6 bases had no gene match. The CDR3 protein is CASSIGQGGPFF. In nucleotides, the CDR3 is TGTGCCAGTAGTATCGGACAGGGTGGACCTTTCTTT. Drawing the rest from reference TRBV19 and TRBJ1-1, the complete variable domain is DGGITQSPKYLFRKEGQNVTLSCEQNLNHDAMYWYRQDPGQGLRLIYYSQIVNDFQKGDIAEGYSVSREKKESFPLTVTSAQKNPTAFYLCASSIGQGGPFFGQGTRLTVV.

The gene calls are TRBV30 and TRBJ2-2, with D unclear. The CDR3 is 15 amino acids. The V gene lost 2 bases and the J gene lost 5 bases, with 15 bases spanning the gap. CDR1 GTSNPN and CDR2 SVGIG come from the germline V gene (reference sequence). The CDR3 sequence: CAWSTLVSRTGELFF. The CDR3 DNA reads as TGTGCCTGGAGTACCCTAGTCTCACGAACCGGGGAGCTGTTTTTT.

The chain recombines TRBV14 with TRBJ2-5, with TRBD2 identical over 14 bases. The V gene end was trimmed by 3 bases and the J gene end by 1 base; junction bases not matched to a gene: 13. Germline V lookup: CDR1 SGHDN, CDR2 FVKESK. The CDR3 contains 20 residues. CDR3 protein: CASSQGLAGETIFLQETQYF. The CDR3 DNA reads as TGTGCCAGCAGCCAGGGACTAGCGGGGGAAACGATCTTTCTCCAAGAGACCCAGTACTTC.

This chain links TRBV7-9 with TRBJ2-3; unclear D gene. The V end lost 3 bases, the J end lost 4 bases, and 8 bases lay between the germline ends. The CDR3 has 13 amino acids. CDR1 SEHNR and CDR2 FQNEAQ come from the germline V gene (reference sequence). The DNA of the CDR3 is TGTGCCAGCAGCTTCTTTGGAGCAGATACGCAGTATTTT. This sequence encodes CASSFFGADTQYF.

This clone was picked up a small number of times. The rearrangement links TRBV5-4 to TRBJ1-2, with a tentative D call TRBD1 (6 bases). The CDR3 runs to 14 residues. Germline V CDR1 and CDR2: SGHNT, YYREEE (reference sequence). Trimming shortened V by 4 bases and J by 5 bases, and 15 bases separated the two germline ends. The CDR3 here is CASSLDRPVYGYTF. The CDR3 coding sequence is TGTGCCAGCAGCCTAGACAGGCCGGTATATGGCTACACCTTC.

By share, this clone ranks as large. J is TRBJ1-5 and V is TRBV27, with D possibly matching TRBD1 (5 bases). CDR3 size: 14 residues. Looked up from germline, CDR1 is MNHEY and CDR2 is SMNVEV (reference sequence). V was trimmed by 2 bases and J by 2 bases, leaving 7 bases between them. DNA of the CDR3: TGTGCCAGCAGTTTACTGGGGGGCAATCAGCCCCAGCATTTT. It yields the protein CASSLLGGNQPQHF.

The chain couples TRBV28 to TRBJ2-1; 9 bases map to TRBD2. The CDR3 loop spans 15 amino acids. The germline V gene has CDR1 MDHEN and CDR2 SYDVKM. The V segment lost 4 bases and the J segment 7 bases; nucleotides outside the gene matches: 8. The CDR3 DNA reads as TGTGCCAGCAGTTGGAGGCGGGGGGGCCGGAATGAGCAGTTCTTC. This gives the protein CASSWRRGGRNEQFF.

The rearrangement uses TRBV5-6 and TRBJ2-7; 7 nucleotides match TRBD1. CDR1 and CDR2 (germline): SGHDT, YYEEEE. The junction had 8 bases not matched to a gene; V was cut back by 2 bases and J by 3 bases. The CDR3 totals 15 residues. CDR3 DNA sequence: TGTGCCAGCAGCTTAGACAGGGTGTACCACTACGAGCAGTACTTC. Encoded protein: CASSLDRVYHYEQYF.

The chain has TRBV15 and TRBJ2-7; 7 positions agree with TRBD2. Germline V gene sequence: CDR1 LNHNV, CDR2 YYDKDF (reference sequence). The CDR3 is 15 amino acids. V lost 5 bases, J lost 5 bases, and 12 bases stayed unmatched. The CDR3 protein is CATSVRGDRPDEQYF. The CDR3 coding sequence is TGTGCCACCAGCGTCCGGGGGGACCGCCCCGACGAGCAGTACTTC.

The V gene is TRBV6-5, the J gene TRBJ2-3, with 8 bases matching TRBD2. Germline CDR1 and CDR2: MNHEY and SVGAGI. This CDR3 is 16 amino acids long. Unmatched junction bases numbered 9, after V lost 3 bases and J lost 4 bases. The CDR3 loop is CASSYSGGALSDTQYF. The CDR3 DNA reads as TGTGCCAGCAGTTATTCGGGGGGGGCCCTCTCAGATACGCAGTATTTT.

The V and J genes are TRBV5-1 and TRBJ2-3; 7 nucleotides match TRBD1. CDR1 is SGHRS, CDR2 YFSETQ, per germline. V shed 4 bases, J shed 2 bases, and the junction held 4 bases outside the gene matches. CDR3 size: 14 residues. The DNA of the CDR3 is TGCGCCAGCAGCCTTGGACAGGACACAGATACGCAGTATTTT. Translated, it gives CASSLGQDTDTQYF.

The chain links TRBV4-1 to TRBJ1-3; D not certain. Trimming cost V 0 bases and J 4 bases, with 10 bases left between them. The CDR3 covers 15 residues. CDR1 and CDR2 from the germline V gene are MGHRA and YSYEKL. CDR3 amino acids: CASSQDPGTGNTIYF. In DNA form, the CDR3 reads TGCGCCAGCAGCCAAGACCCGGGTACGGGAAACACCATATATTTT.

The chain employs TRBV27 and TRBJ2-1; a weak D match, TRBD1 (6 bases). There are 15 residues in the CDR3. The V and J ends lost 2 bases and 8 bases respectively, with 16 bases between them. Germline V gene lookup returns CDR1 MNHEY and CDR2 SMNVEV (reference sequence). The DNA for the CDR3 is TGTGCCAGCAGTTTAGCCAGGGGTGGTGTCGATGAGCAGTTCTTC. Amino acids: CASSLARGGVDEQFF.

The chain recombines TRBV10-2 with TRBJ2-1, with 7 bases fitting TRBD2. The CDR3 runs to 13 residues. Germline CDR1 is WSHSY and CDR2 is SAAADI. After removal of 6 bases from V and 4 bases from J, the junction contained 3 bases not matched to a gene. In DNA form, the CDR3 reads TGCGCCAGCAGGGGTAGCGGGTACAATGAGCAGTTCTTC. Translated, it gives CASRGSGYNEQFF.

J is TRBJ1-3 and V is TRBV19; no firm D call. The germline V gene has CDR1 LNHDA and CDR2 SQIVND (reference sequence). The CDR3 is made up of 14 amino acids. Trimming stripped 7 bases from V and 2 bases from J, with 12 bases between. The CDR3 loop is CASTPTVAGNTIYF. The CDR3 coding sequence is TGTGCCAGTACCCCGACTGTCGCTGGAAACACCATATATTTT.

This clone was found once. The CDR3 spells CTSSQDERRGDYF. CDR3 coding DNA: TGCACCAGCAGCCAAGATGAACGCAGGGGTGACTATTTT. This chain links TRBV1 with TRBJ1-3; the D call of TRBD1 is as the table states it, not checked on the DNA. TRBV1 is marked as a pseudogene. The CDR3 totals 13 residues.